This TCR beta chain was recorded in a study of T cells in Graves' hyperthyroidism and ophthalmopathy. Ophthalmopathy cases met thresholds of Clinical Activity Score at least 3, NOSPECS grade at least 4 and duration under 3 months. Uncontrolled infection, other autoimmune disease, pregnancy or lactation led to exclusion. Diagnostic assessment was based on clinical symptoms, serum thyroxine and TRAb, thyroid ultrasound and orbital computed tomography. Whole-study results and caveats: Expanded thyroid clonotypes (above 0.001) were mostly also found in blood.

In the case of this clonotype: The antigen is unknown.

RNA transcripts were the template for amplifying TCR beta CDR3 regions. The primer set for the first-round RT-PCR of the TCR CDR3 was HTBI. Each CDR3 protein is one row after TCRdb ran MiXCR on the multiplex PCR reads. This repertoire shows 640,000 or so distinct CDR3 sequences, approximately 15% found once; its top ten account for around 7%. The TCR comes from a woman between 18 and 29 years old with Graves' ophthalmopathy. The sample was blood.

Here the CDR3 DNA reads TGTGCCAGTAGTGTACTAGCGTCTGGCGGGGAGCTGTTTTTT. Its protein is CASSVLASGGELFF. This rearrangement joins TRBV19 to TRBJ2-2, with 7 nucleotides matching TRBD2. The germline V gene encodes CDR1 LNHDA and CDR2 SQIVND (reference sequence). The CDR3 spans 14 residues. The J segment lost 7 bases and the V segment lost 5 bases, leaving 7 bases of the junction unmatched.